The clone carrying this T cell receptor beta chain came up once. Its antigen is not known. Some 32,000 T cell genomes, or approximately 190 ng DNA, went into the sorted-subset replicate PCRs. TCRdb keeps only in-frame clones here, not all; method: immunoSEQ multiplex PCR. The sample lists more than 500,000 clones, around 96% occurring once. This sample is drawn from a study of shared clonotypes between healthy human individuals. Whole-study findings and limits: Compared with memory subsets, naive subsets generally had larger estimated richness.

This CDR3 has 15 residues. J lost 1 base, V lost 6 bases, and 6 bases had no gene match. CDR1 and CDR2 from the germline V gene are MDHEN and SYDVKM. The source of this sequence is a woman aged 25 to 45 in good health. The chain has TRBV28 and TRBJ1-5; 7 bases agree with TRBD1. Sequenced input: naive CD4+ T cells sorted from blood. Stated subset: CD45RA+ positively selected. CDR3: CASRTGTVSNQPQHF. In nucleotides, the CDR3 is TGTGCCAGCAGAACCGGGACAGTAAGCAATCAGCCCCAGCATTTT.